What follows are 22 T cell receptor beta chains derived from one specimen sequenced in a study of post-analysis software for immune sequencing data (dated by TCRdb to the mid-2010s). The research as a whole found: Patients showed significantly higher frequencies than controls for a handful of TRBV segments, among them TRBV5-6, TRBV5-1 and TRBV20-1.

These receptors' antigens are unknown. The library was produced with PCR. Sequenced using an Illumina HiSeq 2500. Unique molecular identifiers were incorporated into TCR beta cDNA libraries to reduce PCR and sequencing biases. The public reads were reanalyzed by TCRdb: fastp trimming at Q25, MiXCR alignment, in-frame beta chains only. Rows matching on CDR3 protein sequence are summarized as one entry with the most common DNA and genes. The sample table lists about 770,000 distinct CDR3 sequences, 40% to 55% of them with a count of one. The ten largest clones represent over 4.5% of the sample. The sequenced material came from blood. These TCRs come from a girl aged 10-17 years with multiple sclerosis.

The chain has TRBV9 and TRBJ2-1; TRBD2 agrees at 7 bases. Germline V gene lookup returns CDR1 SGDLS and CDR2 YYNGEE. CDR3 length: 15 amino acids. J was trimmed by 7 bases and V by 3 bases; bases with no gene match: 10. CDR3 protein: CASSALSGIGNEQFF. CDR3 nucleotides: TGTGCCAGCAGCGCTCTCAGCGGGATAGGAAATGAGCAGTTCTTC.

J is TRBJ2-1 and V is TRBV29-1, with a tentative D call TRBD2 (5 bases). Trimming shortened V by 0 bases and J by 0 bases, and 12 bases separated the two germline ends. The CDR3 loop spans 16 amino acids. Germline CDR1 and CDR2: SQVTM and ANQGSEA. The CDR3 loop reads CSVEDRSGSSYNEQFF. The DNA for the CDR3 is TGCAGCGTTGAAGATAGGTCGGGGAGCTCCTACAATGAGCAGTTCTTC.

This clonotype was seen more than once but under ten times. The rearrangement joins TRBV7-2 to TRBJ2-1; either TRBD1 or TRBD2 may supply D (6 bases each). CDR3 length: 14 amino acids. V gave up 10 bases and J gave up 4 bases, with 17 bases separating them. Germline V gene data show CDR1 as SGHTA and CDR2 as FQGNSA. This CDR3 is CATSPGALYNEQFF. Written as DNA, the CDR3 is TGTGCCACCTCCCCGGGGGCCCTGTACAATGAGCAGTTCTTC.

In DNA, the CDR3 is TGTGCCAGCAGCTTGTCGCCTAGCACGAGCTCCTACGAGCAGTACTTC. Translated: CASSLSPSTSSYEQYF. The chain is built from TRBV5-5 and TRBJ2-7; D possibly corresponds to TRBD2 (5 bases). Germline V gives CDR1 SGHKS, CDR2 YYEKEE (reference sequence). The CDR3 extends over 16 amino acids. Trimming shortened V by 1 base and J by 0 bases, and 14 bases separated the two germline ends.

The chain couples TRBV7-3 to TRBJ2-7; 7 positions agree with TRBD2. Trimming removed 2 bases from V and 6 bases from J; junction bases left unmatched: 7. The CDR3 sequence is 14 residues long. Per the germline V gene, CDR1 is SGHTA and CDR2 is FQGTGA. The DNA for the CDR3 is TGTGCCAGCAGCTTAGGTGGACTAGATCGCGAGCAGTACTTC. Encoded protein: CASSLGGLDREQYF.

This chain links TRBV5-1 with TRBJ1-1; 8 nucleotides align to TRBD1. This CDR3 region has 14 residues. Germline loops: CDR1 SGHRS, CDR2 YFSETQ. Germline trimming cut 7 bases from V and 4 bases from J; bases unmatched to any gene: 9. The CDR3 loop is CASSEQGVGTEAFF. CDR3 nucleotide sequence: TGCGCCAGCTCAGAACAGGGGGTGGGCACTGAAGCTTTCTTT.

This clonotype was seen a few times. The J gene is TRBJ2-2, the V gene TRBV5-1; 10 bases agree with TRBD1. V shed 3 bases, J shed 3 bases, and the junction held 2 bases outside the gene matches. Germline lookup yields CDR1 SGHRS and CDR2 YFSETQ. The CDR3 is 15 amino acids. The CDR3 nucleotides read TGCGCCAGCAGCTCGGGACAGGGGTACACCGGGGAGCTGTTTTTT. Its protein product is CASSSGQGYTGELFF. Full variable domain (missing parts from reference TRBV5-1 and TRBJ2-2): KAGVTQTPRYLIKTRGQQVTLSCSPISGHRSVSWYQQTPGQGLQFLFEYFSETQRNKGNFPGRFSGRQFSNSRSEMNVSTLELGDSALYLCASSSGQGYTGELFFGEGSRLTVL.

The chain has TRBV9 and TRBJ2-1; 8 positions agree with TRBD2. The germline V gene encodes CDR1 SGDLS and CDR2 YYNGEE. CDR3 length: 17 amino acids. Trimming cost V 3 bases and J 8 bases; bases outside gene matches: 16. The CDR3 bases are TGTGCCAGCAGCGGCCTCGGTACGAGCGGGAGTCGGGATGAGCAGTTCTTC. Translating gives CASSGLGTSGSRDEQFF.

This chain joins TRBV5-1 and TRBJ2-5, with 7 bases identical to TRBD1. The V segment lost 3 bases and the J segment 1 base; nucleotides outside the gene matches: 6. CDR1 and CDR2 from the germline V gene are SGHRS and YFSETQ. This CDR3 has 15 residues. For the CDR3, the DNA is TGCGCCAGCAGCTACCGACAGGGTAGCCAAGAGACCCAGTACTTC. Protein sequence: CASSYRQGSQETQYF.

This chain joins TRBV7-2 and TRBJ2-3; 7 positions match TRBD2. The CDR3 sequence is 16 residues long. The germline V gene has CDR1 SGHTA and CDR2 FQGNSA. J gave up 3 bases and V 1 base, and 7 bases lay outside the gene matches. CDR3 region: CASSLVSGGRTDTQYF. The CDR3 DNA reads TGTGCCAGCAGCTTAGTTTCTGGCGGGAGAACAGATACGCAGTATTTT.

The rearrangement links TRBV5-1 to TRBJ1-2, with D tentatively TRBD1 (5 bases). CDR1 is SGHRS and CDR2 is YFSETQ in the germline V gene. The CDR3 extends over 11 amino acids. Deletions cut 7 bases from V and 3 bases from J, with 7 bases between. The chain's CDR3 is CASGADYGYTF. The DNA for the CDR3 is TGCGCCAGCGGGGCGGACTATGGCTACACCTTC.

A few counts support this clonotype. The CDR3 sequence is CSVEDFRDRGYGYTF. In DNA form, the CDR3 reads TGCAGCGTTGAAGACTTCCGGGACAGGGGCTATGGCTACACCTTC. The V and J genes are TRBV29-1 and TRBJ1-2, with 10 bases aligning to TRBD1. The V gene's germline CDR1 is SQVTM and CDR2 ANQGSEA. V lost 0 bases to trimming and J lost 4 bases; unmatched junction nucleotides: 5. The CDR3 has 15 amino acids.

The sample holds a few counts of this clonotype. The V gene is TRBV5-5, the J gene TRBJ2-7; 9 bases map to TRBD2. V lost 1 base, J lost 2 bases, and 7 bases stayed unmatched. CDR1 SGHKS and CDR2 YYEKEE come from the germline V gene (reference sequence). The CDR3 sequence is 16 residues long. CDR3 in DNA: TGTGCCAGCAGCTTGCTTGCGGGAGGGTTTCCCTACGAGCAGTACTTC. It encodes CASSLLAGGFPYEQYF.

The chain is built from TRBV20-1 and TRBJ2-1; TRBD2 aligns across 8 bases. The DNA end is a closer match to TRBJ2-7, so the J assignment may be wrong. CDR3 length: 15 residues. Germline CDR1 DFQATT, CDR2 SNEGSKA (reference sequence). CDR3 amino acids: CSAPRGLADYNEQYF. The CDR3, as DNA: TGCAGTGCCCCGAGAGGACTAGCAGACTACAATGAGCAGTACTTC.

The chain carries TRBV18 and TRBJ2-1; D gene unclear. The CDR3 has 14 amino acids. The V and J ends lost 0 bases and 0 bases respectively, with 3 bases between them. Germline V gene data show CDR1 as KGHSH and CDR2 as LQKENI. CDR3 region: CASSPPRSYNEQFF. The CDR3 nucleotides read TGTGCCAGCTCACCACCGCGCTCCTACAATGAGCAGTTCTTC. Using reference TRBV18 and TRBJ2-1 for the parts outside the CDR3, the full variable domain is NAGVMQNPRHLVRRRGQEARLRCSPMKGHSHVYWYRQLPEEGLKFMVYLQKENIIDESGMPKERFSAEFPKEGPSILRIQQVVRGDSAAYFCASSPPRSYNEQFFGPGTRLTVL.

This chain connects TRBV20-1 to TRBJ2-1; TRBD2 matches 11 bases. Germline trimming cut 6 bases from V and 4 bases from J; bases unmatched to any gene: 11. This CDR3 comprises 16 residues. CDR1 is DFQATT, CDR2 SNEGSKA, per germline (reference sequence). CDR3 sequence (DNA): TGCAGTGCAACCGGGACTAGCGGACATCAATACAATGAGCAGTTCTTC. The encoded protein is CSATGTSGHQYNEQFF.

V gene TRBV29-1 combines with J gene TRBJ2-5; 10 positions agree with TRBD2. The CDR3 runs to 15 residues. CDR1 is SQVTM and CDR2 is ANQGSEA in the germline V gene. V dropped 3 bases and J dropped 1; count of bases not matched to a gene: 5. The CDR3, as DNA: TGCAGCGTTGATGGGCTAGCGGGAGTCCAAGAGACCCAGTACTTC. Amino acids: CSVDGLAGVQETQYF. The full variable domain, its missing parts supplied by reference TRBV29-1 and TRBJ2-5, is SAVISQKPSRDICQRGTSLTIQCQVDSQVTMMFWYRQQPGQSLTLIATANQGSEATYESGFVIDKFPISRPNLTFSTLTVSNMSPEDSSIYLCSVDGLAGVQETQYFGPGTRLLVL.

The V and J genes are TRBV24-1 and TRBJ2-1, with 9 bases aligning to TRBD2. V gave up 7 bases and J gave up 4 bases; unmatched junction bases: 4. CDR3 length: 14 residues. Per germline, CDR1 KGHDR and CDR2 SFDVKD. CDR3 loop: CATRLAGKYNEQFF. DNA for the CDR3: TGTGCCACCAGGCTAGCGGGGAAATACAATGAGCAGTTCTTC.

The CDR3: CASSLEPSYNEQFF. CDR3 nucleotides: TGTGCCAGCAGCTTGGAGCCCTCCTACAATGAGCAGTTCTTC. The chain combines TRBV5-6 with TRBJ2-1; D unresolved. The CDR3 extends over 14 amino acids. Germline-derived CDR1 and CDR2 are SGHDT and YYEEEE. V lost 0 bases to trimming and J lost 0 bases, with 4 bases between them.

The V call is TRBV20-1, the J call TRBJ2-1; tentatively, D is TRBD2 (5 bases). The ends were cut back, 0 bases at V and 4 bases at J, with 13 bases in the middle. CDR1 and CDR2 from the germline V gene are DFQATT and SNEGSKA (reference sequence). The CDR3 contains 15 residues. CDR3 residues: CSAREAASSYNEQFF. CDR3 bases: TGCAGTGCTAGAGAGGCCGCTAGCTCTTACAATGAGCAGTTCTTC.

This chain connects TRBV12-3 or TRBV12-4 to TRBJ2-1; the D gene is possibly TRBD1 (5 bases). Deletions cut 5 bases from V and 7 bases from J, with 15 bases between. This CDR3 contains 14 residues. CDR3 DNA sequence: TGTGCCAGCAGTCCCCGGGCCCCAGGGAATGAGCAGTTCTTC. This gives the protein CASSPRAPGNEQFF.

CDR3 nucleotide sequence: TGTGCTAGTGGTGCCGGACAGGGATTTGGCACAGATACGCAGTATTTT. Translating gives CASGAGQGFGTDTQYF. V usage is TRBV12-5 and J usage is TRBJ2-3; 8 bases are shared with TRBD1. The germline CDR1 and CDR2 sequences are LGHNT and FRNRAP. V trimming: 5 bases; J trimming: 1 base; junction bases outside the gene matches: 8. The CDR3 has 16 residues.